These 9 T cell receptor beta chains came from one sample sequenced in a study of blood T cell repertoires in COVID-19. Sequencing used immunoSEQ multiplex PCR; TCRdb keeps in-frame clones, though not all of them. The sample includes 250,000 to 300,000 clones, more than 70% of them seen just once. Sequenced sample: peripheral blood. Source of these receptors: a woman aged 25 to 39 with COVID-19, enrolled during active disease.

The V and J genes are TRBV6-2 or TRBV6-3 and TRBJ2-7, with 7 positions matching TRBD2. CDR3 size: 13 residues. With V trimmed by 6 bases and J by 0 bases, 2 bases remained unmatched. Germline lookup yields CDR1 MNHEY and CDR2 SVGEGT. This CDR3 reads CASSGGSSYEQYF. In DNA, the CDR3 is TGTGCCAGCAGCGGGGGGAGCTCCTACGAGCAGTACTTC.

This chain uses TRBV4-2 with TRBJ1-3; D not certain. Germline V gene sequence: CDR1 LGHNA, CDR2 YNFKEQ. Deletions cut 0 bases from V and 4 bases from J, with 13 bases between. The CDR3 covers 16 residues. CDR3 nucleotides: TGTGCCAGCAGCCAAGAGAGCGTTACGGAGGGAAACACCATATATTTT. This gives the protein CASSQESVTEGNTIYF.

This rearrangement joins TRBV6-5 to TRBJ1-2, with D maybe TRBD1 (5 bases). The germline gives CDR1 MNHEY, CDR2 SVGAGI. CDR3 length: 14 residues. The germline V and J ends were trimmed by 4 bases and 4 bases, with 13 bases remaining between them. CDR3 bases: TGTGCCAGCAGTTCGGGGGGTTGGAGCTATGGCTACACCTTC. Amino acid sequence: CASSSGGWSYGYTF.

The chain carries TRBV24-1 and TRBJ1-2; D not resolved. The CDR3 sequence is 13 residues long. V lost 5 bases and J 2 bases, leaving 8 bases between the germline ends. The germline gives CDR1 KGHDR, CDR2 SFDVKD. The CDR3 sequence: CATSVGMNYGYTF. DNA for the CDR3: TGTGCCACCAGTGTCGGGATGAACTATGGCTACACCTTC.

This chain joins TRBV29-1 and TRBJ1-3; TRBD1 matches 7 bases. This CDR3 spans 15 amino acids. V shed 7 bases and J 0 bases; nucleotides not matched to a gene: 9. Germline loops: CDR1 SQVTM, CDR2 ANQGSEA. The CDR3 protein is CSATVGQSSGNTIYF. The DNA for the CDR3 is TGCAGCGCCACGGTGGGACAGAGCTCTGGAAACACCATATATTTT.

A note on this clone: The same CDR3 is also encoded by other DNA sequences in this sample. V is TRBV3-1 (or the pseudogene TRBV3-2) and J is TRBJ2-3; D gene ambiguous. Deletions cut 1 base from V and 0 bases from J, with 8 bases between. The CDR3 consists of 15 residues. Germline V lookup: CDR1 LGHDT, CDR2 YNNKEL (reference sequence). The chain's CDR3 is CASSQAATSTDTQYF. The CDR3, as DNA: TGTGCCAGCAGCCAAGCCGCTACTAGCACAGATACGCAGTATTTT.

This CDR3 is CASSDNSRGNSPLHF. The CDR3, as DNA: TGTGCCAGCAGTGACAATTCTAGGGGTAATTCACCCCTCCACTTT. V is TRBV2 and J is TRBJ1-6, with D perhaps matching TRBD1 (5 bases). V was pared by 3 bases and J by 6 bases, with 12 bases between. The V gene's germline CDR1 is SNHLY and CDR2 FYNNEI. CDR3 length: 15 amino acids.

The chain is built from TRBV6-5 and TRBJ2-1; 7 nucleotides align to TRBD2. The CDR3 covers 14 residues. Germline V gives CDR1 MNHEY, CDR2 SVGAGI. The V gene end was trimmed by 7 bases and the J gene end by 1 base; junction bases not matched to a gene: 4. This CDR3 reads CASTPGGSYNEQFF. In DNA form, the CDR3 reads TGTGCCAGCACCCCGGGAGGTTCCTACAATGAGCAGTTCTTC.

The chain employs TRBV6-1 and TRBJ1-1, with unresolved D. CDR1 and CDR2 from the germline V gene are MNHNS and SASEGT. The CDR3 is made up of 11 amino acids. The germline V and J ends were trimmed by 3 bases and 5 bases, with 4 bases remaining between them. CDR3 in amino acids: CASSDRTEAFF. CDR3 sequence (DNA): TGTGCCAGCAGTGACAGGACTGAAGCTTTCTTT.